This section outlines one T cell receptor beta chain sequence together with its context. Its antigen remains unknown. The PCR had 60 Vbeta and 13 Jbeta primers. Sequenced by immunoSEQ multiplex PCR; TCRdb stores in-frame clones only, minus some. In the table there are 140,000 to 150,000 clones, about 72% of which are singletons. Germline V lookup: CDR1 SNHLY, CDR2 FYNNEI. V lost 8 bases, J lost 3 bases, and 13 bases lay in between. This CDR3 contains 13 residues. This specimen comes from a study of cytomegalovirus exposure and HLA in healthy donors. The study, taken as a whole, reports: Later, an analysis showed that TCR beta chains associated with HLA were more clonally expanded than others that were equally common.

The chain combines TRBV2 with TRBJ1-1; D possibly corresponds to TRBD1 (5 bases). The specimen sequenced was PBMCs. The receptor was isolated from a man aged 40-49 years in good health and CMV-seronegative. The CDR3 sequence is CASRGDRYTEAFF. The CDR3 bases are TGTGCCAGCCGGGGGGATCGGTACACTGAAGCTTTCTTT.